The 16 T cell receptor beta chains in this list originate from one sample, sequenced in a study of T cell responses to AZD1222 COVID-19 vaccine. The protocol was immunoSEQ multiplex PCR, while the TCRdb copy is restricted to in-frame clones and leaves out a portion. The sample lists 75,000 to 100,000 clones; about 94% were seen once. Sequencing used peripheral blood, obtained 28 days after the second AZD1222 dose. The source is an adult who received the AZD1222 COVID-19 vaccine.

The chain is built from TRBV27 and TRBJ2-1; D may be TRBD1 or TRBD2 (5 bases each). CDR1 is MNHEY, CDR2 SMNVEV, per germline (reference sequence). Trimming left V 2 bases short and J 3 bases short, with 11 bases between. The CDR3 covers 15 residues. The CDR3 region has the DNA TGTGCCAGCAGTTTAGGTGGGGGAGTCTACAATGAGCAGTTCTTC. This sequence encodes CASSLGGGVYNEQFF.

This chain links TRBV5-1 with TRBJ2-1; 10 bases map to TRBD2. Germline CDR1 SGHRS, CDR2 YFSETQ. With V trimmed by 0 bases and J by 0 bases, 9 bases remained unmatched. The CDR3 length is 19 residues. The CDR3 sequence: CASSLAKDTSGASYNEQFF. The CDR3, as DNA: TGCGCCAGCAGCTTGGCCAAGGACACTAGCGGGGCCTCCTACAATGAGCAGTTCTTC.

The V and J genes are TRBV9 and TRBJ2-3; 9 positions match TRBD1. The CDR3 contains 16 residues. The trim removed 4 bases at V and 1 base at J, leaving 7 bases unmatched. CDR1 and CDR2 from the germline V gene are SGDLS and YYNGEE. CDR3 in amino acids: CASSRRTGARTDTQYF. The CDR3 DNA is TGTGCCAGCAGCAGACGGACAGGGGCTCGCACAGATACGCAGTATTTT.

This clone appeared once. J is TRBJ2-6 and V is TRBV5-1; 9 bases agree with TRBD1. In germline, CDR1 is SGHRS, CDR2 YFSETQ. The CDR3 consists of 17 residues. With 0 bases clipped from V and 1 base from J, the junction kept 2 bases outside the gene matches. The CDR3 DNA is TGCGCCAGCAGCTTGGCCGGACAGGGGTCTGGGGCCAACGTCCTGACTTTC. Its translation: CASSLAGQGSGANVLTF. The complete variable domain, with remaining parts taken from reference TRBV5-1 and TRBJ2-6, reads KAGVTQTPRYLIKTRGQQVTLSCSPISGHRSVSWYQQTPGQGLQFLFEYFSETQRNKGNFPGRFSGRQFSNSRSEMNVSTLELGDSALYLCASSLAGQGSGANVLTFGAGSRLTVL.

The chain joins TRBV27 to TRBJ1-4, with 10 bases fitting TRBD1. The ends lost 6 bases at V and 4 bases at J; junction bases unmatched: 8. The CDR3 consists of 16 residues. CDR1 is MNHEY, CDR2 SMNVEV, per germline (reference sequence). The CDR3 region is CASRPGQGVGNEKLFF. The CDR3 nucleotides are TGTGCCAGCAGACCCGGACAGGGGGTTGGTAATGAAAAACTGTTTTTT. Full variable domain (missing parts from reference TRBV27 and TRBJ1-4): EAQVTQNPRYLITVTGKKLTVTCSQNMNHEYMSWYRQDPGLGLRQIYYSMNVEVTDKGDVPEGYKVSRKEKRNFPLILESPSPNQTSLYFCASRPGQGVGNEKLFFGSGTQLSVL.

The rearrangement joins TRBV6-5 to TRBJ1-1; D is possibly TRBD1 (6 bases). In germline, CDR1 is MNHEY, CDR2 SVGAGI. This CDR3 has 13 amino acids. The V end was cut by 4 bases, the J end by 4 bases, with 10 bases between. The CDR3: CASSSGVGTEAFF. Written as DNA, the CDR3 is TGTGCCAGCAGTTCAGGGGTGGGCACTGAAGCTTTCTTT.

The chain carries TRBV5-5 and TRBJ2-1; D is uncertain. V was shortened by 0 bases and J by 6 bases, with 4 bases between the two germline ends. Germline loops: CDR1 SGHKS, CDR2 YYEKEE (reference sequence). There are 12 residues in the CDR3. CDR3 protein: CASSLEGNEQFF. As DNA, the CDR3 is TGTGCCAGCAGCTTGGAGGGCAATGAGCAGTTCTTC.

This clone came up a few times. This chain joins TRBV5-1 and TRBJ1-2; a weak D match, TRBD1 (5 bases). Germline values: CDR1 SGHRS, CDR2 YFSETQ. The CDR3 is 15 residues long. Trimming pared 0 bases from V and 4 bases from J, leaving 13 bases between. CDR3 DNA: TGCGCCAGCAGCTTGGAGGGGCACGGAAGCTATGGCTACACCTTC. Translating gives CASSLEGHGSYGYTF.

In this sample, this clone turned up a few times. The chain employs TRBV6-5 and TRBJ1-1; D unclear. This CDR3 spans 14 amino acids. V lost 2 bases, J lost 1 base, and 8 bases lay in between. CDR1 is MNHEY, CDR2 SVGAGI, per germline. CDR3 nucleotide sequence: TGTGCCAGCAGTTACGCCCTACAGAACACTGAAGCTTTCTTT. Its protein product is CASSYALQNTEAFF.

In DNA form, the CDR3 reads TGTGCCAGCAGCTGGGACCGTAGCTCAAATAATTCACCCCTCCACTTT. Amino acid sequence: CASSWDRSSNNSPLHF. The chain joins TRBV5-5 to TRBJ1-6, with D possibly matching TRBD1 (5 bases). V was cut by 3 bases and J by 5 bases, with 15 bases left in between. CDR3 size: 16 residues. Germline-derived CDR1 and CDR2 are SGHKS and YYEKEE (reference sequence).

The CDR3 protein is CASSFLAGGQTEAFF. The CDR3 coding sequence is TGTGCCAGCAGTTTCCTCGCGGGGGGGCAGACTGAAGCTTTCTTT. The chain recombines TRBV28 with TRBJ1-1; perhaps TRBD1 as D (6 bases). V was pared by 3 bases and J by 5 bases, with 16 bases between. Germline CDR1 MDHEN, CDR2 SYDVKM. The CDR3 loop spans 15 amino acids. Full variable domain (missing parts from reference TRBV28 and TRBJ1-1): DVKVTQSSRYLVKRTGEKVFLECVQDMDHENMFWYRQDPGLGLRLIYFSYDVKMKEKGDIPEGYSVSREKKERFSLILESASTNQTSMYLCASSFLAGGQTEAFFGQGTRLTVV.

The gene calls are TRBV5-1 and TRBJ2-2; D possibly corresponds to TRBD2 (6 bases). Trimming pared 1 base from V and 2 bases from J, leaving 12 bases between. Germline V CDR1 and CDR2: SGHRS, YFSETQ. The CDR3 contains 16 residues. The CDR3 DNA reads TGCGCCAGCAGCTTGTTTACGCGGGGAAACACCGGGGAGCTGTTTTTT. This sequence encodes CASSLFTRGNTGELFF.

The chain links TRBV6-5 to TRBJ1-5; D gene ambiguous. This CDR3 is built from 14 residues. With 7 bases removed from V and 5 bases from J, the gap between germline ends came to 15 bases. Per germline, CDR1 MNHEY and CDR2 SVGAGI. This CDR3 reads CASTPVRRDQPQHF. CDR3 DNA: TGTGCCAGCACCCCAGTTCGGAGGGATCAGCCCCAGCATTTT.

This clone was observed a handful of times. This sequence joins TRBV18 and TRBJ1-2; 7 bases are shared with TRBD1. Germline CDR1 KGHSH, CDR2 LQKENI. J was trimmed by 2 bases and V by 2 bases; bases with no gene match: 8. This CDR3 comprises 16 residues. This chain's CDR3 is CASSPRTGSENYGYTF. The CDR3 DNA reads as TGTGCCAGCTCACCAAGGACAGGTTCGGAAAACTATGGCTACACCTTC.

The V call is TRBV9, the J call TRBJ2-3, with D uncertain. Germline loops: CDR1 SGDLS, CDR2 YYNGEE. V lost 1 base, J lost 0 bases, and 9 bases lay in between. This CDR3 contains 15 residues. CDR3 sequence: CASSVQPASTDTQYF. CDR3 bases: TGTGCCAGCAGCGTACAACCGGCTAGCACAGATACGCAGTATTTT. Combining the CDR3 with reference TRBV9 and TRBJ2-3 gives the whole variable domain DSGVTQTPKHLITATGQRVTLRCSPRSGDLSVYWYQQSLDQGLQFLIQYYNGEERAKGNILERFSAQQFPDLHSELNLSSLELGDSALYFCASSVQPASTDTQYFGPGTRLTVL.

This chain uses TRBV7-9 with TRBJ2-3, with D possibly TRBD2 on 5 matching bases. With 7 bases removed from V and 2 bases from J, the gap between germline ends came to 25 bases. In germline, CDR1 is SEHNR, CDR2 FQNEAQ (reference sequence). The CDR3 spans 18 residues. The CDR3 DNA reads TGTGCCAGCATCCCTCACAAATCGGCGGGTCTGAACACAGATACGCAGTATTTT. Encoded protein: CASIPHKSAGLNTDTQYF.